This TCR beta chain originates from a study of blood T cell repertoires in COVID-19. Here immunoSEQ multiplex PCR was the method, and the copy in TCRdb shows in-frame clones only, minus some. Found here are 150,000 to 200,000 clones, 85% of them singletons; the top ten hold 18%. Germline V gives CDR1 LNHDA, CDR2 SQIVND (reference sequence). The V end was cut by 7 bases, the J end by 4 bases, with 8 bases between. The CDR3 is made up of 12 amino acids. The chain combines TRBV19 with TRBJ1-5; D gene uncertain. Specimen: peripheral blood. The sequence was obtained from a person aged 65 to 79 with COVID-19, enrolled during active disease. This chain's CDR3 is CASTTENQPQHF. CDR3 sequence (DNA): TGTGCCAGTACCACAGAGAATCAGCCCCAGCATTTT.